The source of this T cell receptor (beta chain) is a study of shared clonotypes between healthy human individuals. Genomic DNA per cell subset filled all wells of several immunoSEQ plates. Here immunoSEQ multiplex PCR was the method, and the copy in TCRdb shows in-frame clones only, minus some. Seen here are 550,000 to 600,000 clones, roughly 98% observed once, and the top ten hold 0.3%. The naive CD8 fraction comprised CD45RO-negative cells positively selected for CCR7 and excluded terminally differentiated effector memory CD45RA+ cells. The germline V gene encodes CDR1 SGHVS and CDR2 FNYEAQ. This CDR3 contains 16 residues. Trimming removed 5 bases from V and 0 bases from J, with 15 bases in between.

This TCR was sampled from a young man in good health. This chain uses TRBV7-6 with TRBJ2-3; TRBD2 might be the D (6 bases). The sample comprised naive CD8+ T cells sorted from blood. CDR3 amino acids: CASSLGWGVSTDTQYF. The CDR3 DNA is TGTGCCAGCAGCCTGGGGTGGGGGGTTAGCACAGATACGCAGTATTTT.